These T cell receptor beta chains were read from a single sample in a study of blood T cell repertoires in COVID-19. Here immunoSEQ multiplex PCR was the method, and the copy in TCRdb shows in-frame clones only, minus some. The repertoire holds over 110,000 clones, 88% seen once, with roughly 28% in the top ten. Input material: peripheral blood. Receptors originate from a human donor in a cohort sampled during active COVID-19. CDR3s include the opening cysteine and the closing phenylalanine or tryptophan. D genes are given only for firm matches. Where a row states a size, it is once, few, many or the class of an expanded clone; other rows omit it.

TRBD2 | NA | TRBJ2-2 | TRBV3-1/TRBV3-2 | CASKLAGGGTGELFF | TGTGCCAGCAAGCTAGCGGGGGGAGGAACCGGGGAGCTGTTTTTT
TRBD1 | NA | TRBJ1-6 | TRBV6-5 | CASRPDRGRGSPLHF | TGTGCCAGCAGACCTGACAGGGGTCGAGGATCACCCCTCCACTTT
TRBD2 | NA | TRBJ2-2 | TRBV4-1 | CASSPVGREGTGELFF | TGCGCCAGCAGCCCAGTTGGCAGGGAGGGAACCGGGGAGCTGTTTTTT
TRBD1 | NA | TRBJ2-1 | TRBV5-1 | CASSSGQGADEQFF | TGCGCCAGCAGCTCCGGACAGGGGGCGGATGAGCAGTTCTTC
NA | NA | TRBJ1-3 | TRBV3-1/TRBV3-2 | CASSQGPGSGNTIYF | TGTGCCAGCAGCCAAGGTCCAGGCTCTGGAAACACCATATATTTT
TRBD1 | NA | TRBJ1-3 | TRBV6-5 | CASSRDRAGNTIYF | TGTGCCAGCAGTAGGGACAGGGCAGGAAACACCATATATTTT
NA | NA | TRBJ1-1 | TRBV5-4 | CASSVISGSEAFF | TGTGCCAGCAGCGTTATCTCGGGGTCTGAAGCTTTCTTT
NA | NA | TRBJ1-1 | TRBV4-2 | CASSQGERTEAFF | TGTGCCAGCAGCCAAGGGGAGAGGACTGAAGCTTTCTTT
NA | NA | TRBJ1-1 | TRBV3-1/TRBV3-2 | CASSQDRGRAFF | TGTGCCAGCAGCCAAGATCGGGGAAGGGCTTTCTTT
TRBD1 | few | TRBJ1-2 | TRBV19 | CASSPRTGISYGYTF | TGTGCCAGTAGTCCGCGGACAGGGATCAGCTATGGCTACACCTTC
TRBD1 | NA | TRBJ2-7 | TRBV13 | CASSLTGAGEQYF | TGTGCCAGCAGCTTAACAGGGGCGGGCGAGCAGTACTTC
NA | NA | TRBJ1-6 | TRBV4-2 | CASSERGGNTPNSPLHF | TGTGCCAGCAGCGAAAGAGGGGGAAACACTCCTAATTCACCCCTCCACTTT
NA | NA | TRBJ2-2 | TRBV11-3 | CASSLARAGELFF | TGTGCCAGCAGCTTAGCTCGCGCCGGGGAGCTGTTTTTT
NA | NA | TRBJ1-4 | TRBV4-1 | CASSPMGLGEKKLFF | TGCGCCAGCAGCCCTATGGGGTTGGGAGAGAAAAAACTGTTTTTT
NA | once | TRBJ1-2 | TRBV30 | CAWSVGRNYGYTF | TGTGCCTGGAGTGTAGGCAGGAACTATGGCTACACCTTC
NA | few | TRBJ1-4 | TRBV7-9 | CASSLSDKNEKLFF | TGTGCCAGCAGCTTATCCGACAAAAATGAAAAACTGTTTTTT
NA | NA | TRBJ1-5 | TRBV2 | CASTLHQVNQPQHF | TGTGCCAGCACCCTTCACCAGGTTAATCAGCCCCAGCATTTT
NA | NA | TRBJ2-7 | TRBV7-9 | CASSLGVGGSYEQYF | TGTGCCAGCAGCTTAGGGGTCGGGGGTTCCTACGAGCAGTACTTC
NA | few | TRBJ1-3 | TRBV3-1/TRBV3-2 | CASSQDGTGGTGNTIYF | TGTGCCAGCAGCCAAGATGGGACGGGGGGAACTGGAAACACCATATATTTT
TRBD1 | NA | TRBJ1-6 | TRBV27 | CASRIQGSSYNSPLHF | TGTGCCAGCAGGATACAGGGGAGCTCCTATAATTCACCCCTCCACTTT
NA | NA | TRBJ2-6 | TRBV19 | CASSIAGSPGANVLTF | TGTGCCAGTAGTATAGCAGGATCCCCTGGGGCCAACGTCCTGACTTTC
NA | NA | TRBJ2-3 | TRBV9 | CASSAPGGRTDTQYF | TGTGCCAGCAGCGCCCCGGGGGGCCGTACAGATACGCAGTATTTT
TRBD1 | NA | TRBJ1-2 | TRBV5-1 | CASSPGTASRNYGYTF | TGCGCCAGCAGCCCCGGGACAGCTTCACGTAACTATGGCTACACCTTC
NA | NA | TRBJ2-7 | TRBV5-1 | CASSHSQGSYEQYF | TGCGCCAGCAGCCACTCACAGGGTTCCTACGAGCAGTACTTC
NA | NA | TRBJ2-7 | TRBV19 | CASSTGLGWYF | TGTGCCAGTAGTACGGGACTGGGTTGGTACTTC
NA | few | TRBJ1-1 | TRBV27 | CASSLATATNTEAFF | TGTGCCAGCAGTTTAGCGACAGCTACGAACACTGAAGCTTTCTTT
TRBD1 | NA | TRBJ2-5 | TRBV25-1 | CASSAYRTGRETQYF | TGTGCCAGCAGTGCCTATCGGACAGGGCGAGAGACCCAGTACTTC
NA | NA | TRBJ1-6 | TRBV3-1/TRBV3-2 | CASSPGHLNSPLHF | TGTGCCAGCAGCCCGGGACACCTTAATTCACCCCTCCACTTT
TRBD1 | once | TRBJ2-1 | TRBV4-1 | CASSQDRVAPGQGTSYNEQFF | TGCGCCAGCAGCCAAGATCGGGTTGCCCCGGGACAGGGGACATCCTACAATGAGCAGTTCTTC
TRBD1 | NA | TRBJ2-3 | TRBV14 | CASSQGGQGGLFTPSTDTQYF | TGTGCCAGCAGCCAAGGGGGACAGGGTGGACTATTTACCCCTAGCACAGATACGCAGTATTTT
TRBD1 | NA | TRBJ1-1 | TRBV15 | CATSRGVGTGGTEAFF | TGTGCCACCAGCAGGGGGGTCGGGACAGGTGGTACTGAAGCTTTCTTT
NA | NA | TRBJ1-1 | TRBV7-3 | CASSLVGANTEAFF | TGTGCCAGCAGCTTAGTGGGGGCCAACACTGAAGCTTTCTTT
NA | NA | TRBJ1-1 | TRBV3-1/TRBV3-2 | CASSQAGTEAFF | TGTGCCAGCAGCCAGGCAGGGACTGAAGCTTTCTTT
NA | NA | TRBJ1-1 | TRBV7-6 | CASSLEAGGGRYTEAFF | TGTGCCAGCAGCTTAGAGGCAGGAGGAGGACGGTACACTGAAGCTTTCTTT
NA | NA | TRBJ1-2 | TRBV20-1 | CSASFLGLNYGYTF | TGCAGTGCTAGTTTTCTCGGACTAAACTATGGCTACACCTTC
TRBD2 | NA | TRBJ2-1 | TRBV9 | CASSAGGASYNEQFF | TGTGCCAGCAGTGCCGGGGGGGCCTCCTACAATGAGCAGTTCTTC
NA | NA | TRBJ1-5 | TRBV9 | CASSVVGDGTSPQRF | NA
TRBD2 | NA | TRBJ2-1 | TRBV5-1 | CASSLSLAGPNEQFF | TGCGCCAGCAGCTTGTCTCTAGCGGGTCCAAATGAGCAGTTCTTC
TRBD1 | NA | TRBJ1-1 | TRBV5-6 | CASSQTGLSTEAFF | TGTGCCAGCAGCCAGACAGGGCTGAGTACTGAAGCTTTCTTT
NA | NA | TRBJ1-3 | TRBV5-5 | CASSLGGGAHYSGNTIYF | TGTGCCAGCAGCTTGGGAGGAGGCGCCCATTACTCTGGAAACACCATATATTTT
NA | NA | TRBJ2-2 | TRBV3-1/TRBV3-2 | CASSPTGELFF | TGTGCCAGCAGCCCGACCGGGGAGCTGTTTTTT
NA | once | TRBJ2-7 | TRBV6-5 | CASTLYEQYF | TGTGCCAGCACCCTTTACGAGCAGTACTTC
NA | few | TRBJ1-5 | TRBV6-5 | CASRLQGSNQPQHF | TGTGCCAGCAGGCTACAGGGTAGCAATCAGCCCCAGCATTTT
NA | NA | TRBJ1-4 | TRBV10-1 | CASRPDSRHEKLFF | TGCGCCAGCAGGCCGGACAGTCGTCATGAAAAACTGTTTTTT
NA | once | TRBJ1-1 | TRBV6-2/TRBV6-3 | CASSFRVRRTEAFF | TGTGCCAGCAGCTTCAGGGTCAGGCGCACTGAAGCTTTCTTT
NA | NA | TRBJ1-1 | TRBV27 | CASSLGRVDTEAFF | TGTGCCAGCAGTTTAGGCAGGGTTGACACTGAAGCTTTCTTT
NA | NA | TRBJ2-7 | TRBV7-5 | CVRARGYEQYF | TGTGTCAGAGCCCGGGGGTACGAGCAGTACTTC
TRBD1 | NA | TRBJ1-2 | TRBV4-3 | CASSQGHGQDNYGYTF | TGCGCCAGCAGCCAAGGGCACGGACAGGATAACTATGGCTACACCTTC
NA | NA | TRBJ1-3 | TRBV7-9 | CASSPSGLPKPGNTIYF | TGTGCCAGCAGCCCCTCGGGACTCCCGAAGCCTGGAAACACCATATATTTT
NA | NA | TRBJ1-2 | TRBV2 | CATNQGGYGYTF | TGTGCCACCAACCAGGGAGGCTATGGCTACACCTTC
TRBD1 | NA | TRBJ1-3 | TRBV7-8 | CASSLTPPGQGSTIYF | TGTGCCAGCAGCTTAACACCACCGGGACAGGGCTCCACCATATATTTT
TRBD2 | NA | TRBJ2-3 | TRBV3-1/TRBV3-2 | CASSQTSSGARGTQYF | TGTGCCAGCAGCCAGACGTCTAGCGGGGCGAGGGGCACGCAGTATTTT
TRBD2 | NA | TRBJ2-5 | TRBV24-1 | CATSDASGYQETQYF | TGTGCCACCAGTGATGCTAGCGGGTACCAAGAGACCCAGTACTTC
NA | once | TRBJ2-5 | TRBV7-9 | CASSSTDSHQQETQYF | TGTGCCAGCAGCTCAACCGACAGCCACCAGCAGGAGACCCAGTACTTC
NA | NA | TRBJ2-5 | TRBV4-2 | CASSQEELKVGGTQYF | TGTGCCAGCAGCCAAGAAGAGCTAAAAGTCGGTGGGACCCAGTACTTC
TRBD1 | NA | TRBJ1-5 | TRBV15 | CATSWTGGMKQPQHF | TGTGCCACCAGCTGGACAGGGGGCATGAAACAGCCCCAGCATTTT
NA | NA | TRBJ2-1 | TRBV5-5 | CASSLVLAPSYNEQFF | TGTGCCAGCAGCTTGGTTCTAGCCCCCTCCTACAATGAGCAGTTCTTC
TRBD1 | NA | TRBJ1-2 | TRBV6-5 | CASSYGQEALYGYTF | TGTGCCAGCAGTTACGGACAGGAGGCCCTCTATGGCTACACCTTC
NA | NA | TRBJ2-2 | TRBV6-5 | CASAQGGTGELFF | TGTGCCAGCGCCCAGGGGGGCACCGGGGAGCTGTTTTTT
TRBD1 | NA | TRBJ2-1 | TRBV7-9 | CASSTLGLGQGASYNEQFF | TGTGCCAGCAGCACCCTAGGCCTGGGACAGGGGGCGAGCTACAATGAGCAGTTCTTC